This TCR beta chain was sequenced in a study of T cell repertoires in cytomegalovirus infection. This clonotype was seen repeatedly, ten times or more. Germline V gene lookup returns CDR1 SGHVS and CDR2 FQNEAQ. V was pared by 1 base and J by 5 bases, with 12 bases between. The CDR3 has 14 residues. TCRdb reprocessed the reads with MiXCR, giving one entry per CDR3 protein. Among around 300,000 distinct CDR3 sequences listed, roughly 25% were seen once. The source of this sequence is a human donor in good health (CMV status not recorded). Some clones in this sample may be carry-over from other donors' samples. The sample comprised PBMCs. The chain recombines TRBV7-8 with TRBJ2-7; D may be TRBD2 (6 bases). In DNA, the CDR3 is TGTGCCAGCAGCTTAGTTGGGGGGAACCACGAGCAGTACTTC. It yields the protein CASSLVGGNHEQYF.